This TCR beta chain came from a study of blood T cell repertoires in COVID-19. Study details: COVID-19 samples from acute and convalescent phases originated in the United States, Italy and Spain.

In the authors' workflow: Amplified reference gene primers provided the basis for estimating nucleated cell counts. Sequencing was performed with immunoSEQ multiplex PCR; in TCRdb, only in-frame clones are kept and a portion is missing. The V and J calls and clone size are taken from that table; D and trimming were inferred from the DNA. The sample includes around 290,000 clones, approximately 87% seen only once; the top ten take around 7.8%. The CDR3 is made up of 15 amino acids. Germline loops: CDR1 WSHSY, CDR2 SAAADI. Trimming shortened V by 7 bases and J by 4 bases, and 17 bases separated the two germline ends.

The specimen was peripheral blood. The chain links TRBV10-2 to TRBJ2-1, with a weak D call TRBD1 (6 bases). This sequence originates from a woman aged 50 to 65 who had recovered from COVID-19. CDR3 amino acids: CASKMDSERYNEQFF. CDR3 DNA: TGCGCCAGCAAAATGGACAGCGAACGATACAATGAGCAGTTCTTC.